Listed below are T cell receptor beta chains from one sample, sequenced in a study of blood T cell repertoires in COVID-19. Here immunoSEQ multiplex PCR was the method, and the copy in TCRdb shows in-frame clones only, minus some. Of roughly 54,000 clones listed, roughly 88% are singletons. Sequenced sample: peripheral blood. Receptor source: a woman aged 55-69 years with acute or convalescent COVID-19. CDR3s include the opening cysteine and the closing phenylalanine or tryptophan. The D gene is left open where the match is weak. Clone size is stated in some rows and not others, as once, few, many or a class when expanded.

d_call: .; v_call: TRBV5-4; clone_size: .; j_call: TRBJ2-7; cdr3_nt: TGTGCCAGCAGCTTGTCAGCGCTAAGCTCCTACGAGCAGTACTTC; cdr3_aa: CASSLSALSSYEQYF
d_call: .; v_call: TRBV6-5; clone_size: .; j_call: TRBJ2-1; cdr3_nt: TGTGCCAGCAGTCACCGGGGGGAGCAGTTCTTC; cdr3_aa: CASSHRGEQFF
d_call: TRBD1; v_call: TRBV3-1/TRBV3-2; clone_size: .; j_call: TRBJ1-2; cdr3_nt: TGTGCCAGCAGCCCCCAGGAGGGGGCGAATTGGGACTATGGCTACACCTTC; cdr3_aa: CASSPQEGANWDYGYTF
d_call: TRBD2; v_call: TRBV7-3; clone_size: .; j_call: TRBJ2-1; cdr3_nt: TGTGCCAGCAGCTTTTTAGCGGGAGGGGACCATGAGCAGTTCTTC; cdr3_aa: CASSFLAGGDHEQFF
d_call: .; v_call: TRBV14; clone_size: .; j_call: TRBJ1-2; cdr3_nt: TGTGCCAGCAGCCAAAAGGGGTTCTATGGCTACACCTTC; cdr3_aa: CASSQKGFYGYTF
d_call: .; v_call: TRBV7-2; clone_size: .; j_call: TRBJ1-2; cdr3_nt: TGTGCCAGCGGCCCATCGAAAGGACACCTCTATGGCTACACCTTC; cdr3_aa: CASGPSKGHLYGYTF
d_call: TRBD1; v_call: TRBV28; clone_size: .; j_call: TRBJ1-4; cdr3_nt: TGTGCCAGCAGCAACAGGGGCGGGGATGAAAAACTGTTTTTT; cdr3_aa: CASSNRGGDEKLFF
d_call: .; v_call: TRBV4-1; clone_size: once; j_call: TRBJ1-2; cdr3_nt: TGCGCCAGCAGCCAAGTCACAGGGAACTATGGCTACACCTTC; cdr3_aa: CASSQVTGNYGYTF
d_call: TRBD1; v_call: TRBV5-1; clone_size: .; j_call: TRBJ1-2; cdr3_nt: TGCGCCAGCAGCGTGGGGACAGATTATGGCTACACCTTC; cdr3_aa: CASSVGTDYGYTF
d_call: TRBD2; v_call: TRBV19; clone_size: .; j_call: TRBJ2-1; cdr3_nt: TGTGCCAGTAGTACGGGACTAGTTTCCTACAATGAGCAGTTCTTC; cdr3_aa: CASSTGLVSYNEQFF
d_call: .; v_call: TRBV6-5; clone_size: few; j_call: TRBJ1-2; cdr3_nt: TGTGCCAGCAGTTACTCTGCGCTTAATGGCTACACCTTC; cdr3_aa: CASSYSALNGYTF
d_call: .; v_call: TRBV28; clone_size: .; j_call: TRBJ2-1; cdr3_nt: TGTGCCAGCAGTCCGACTAGTATTAGGGTCCGGGGGTTACGTAGTGAGCAGTTCTTC; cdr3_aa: CASSPTSIRVRGLRSEQFF
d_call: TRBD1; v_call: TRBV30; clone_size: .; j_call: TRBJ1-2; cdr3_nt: TGTGCCCGAAACTGGGACAGGGGAGGATATGGCTACACCTTC; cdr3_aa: CARNWDRGGYGYTF
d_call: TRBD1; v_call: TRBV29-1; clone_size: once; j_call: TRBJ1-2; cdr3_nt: TGCAGCGTTGAAATAGACAGGGGTCATGGCTACACCTTC; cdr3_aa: CSVEIDRGHGYTF
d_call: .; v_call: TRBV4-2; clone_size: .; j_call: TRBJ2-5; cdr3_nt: TGTGCCAGCAGCCGGGGGGAAGAGACCCAGTACTTC; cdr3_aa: CASSRGEETQYF
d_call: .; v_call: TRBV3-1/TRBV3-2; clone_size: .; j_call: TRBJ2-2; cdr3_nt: TGTGCCAGCAGCCAACGTAGACAGACGAACACCGGGGAGCTGTTTTTT; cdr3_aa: CASSQRRQTNTGELFF
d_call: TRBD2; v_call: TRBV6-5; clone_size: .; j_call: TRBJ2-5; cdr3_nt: TGTGCCAGCAGAACCGGGACTATCTACCAAGAGACCCAGTACTTC; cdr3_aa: CASRTGTIYQETQYF
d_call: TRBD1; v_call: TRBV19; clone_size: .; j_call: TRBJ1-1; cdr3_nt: TGTGCCAGTATGGAGACAGGGAAGGGTGAAGCTTTCTTT; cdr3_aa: CASMETGKGEAFF
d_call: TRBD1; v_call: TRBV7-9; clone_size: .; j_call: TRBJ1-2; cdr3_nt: TGTGTCGCACAGCGTAGTACAGGGGATACCTATGGCTACACCTTC; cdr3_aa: CVAQRSTGDTYGYTF
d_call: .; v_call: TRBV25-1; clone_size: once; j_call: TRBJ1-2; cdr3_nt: TGTGCCAGCAGTCAAATACTTGCGGGGGGCTACACCTTC; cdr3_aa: CASSQILAGGYTF
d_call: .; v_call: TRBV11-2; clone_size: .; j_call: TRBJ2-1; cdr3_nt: TGTGCCAGCAGCAGTAGGGGTAACTCCTACAATGAGCAGTTCTTC; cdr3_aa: CASSSRGNSYNEQFF
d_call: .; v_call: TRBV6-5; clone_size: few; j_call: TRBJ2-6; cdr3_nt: TGTGCCAGCAGTCCCGGGTTTCAAAGGGCCAACGTCCTGACTTTC; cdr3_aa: CASSPGFQRANVLTF
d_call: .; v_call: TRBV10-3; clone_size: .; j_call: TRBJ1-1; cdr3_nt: TGTGCCATCAGTGACAGTTTTAACACTGAAGCTTTCTTT; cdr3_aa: CAISDSFNTEAFF
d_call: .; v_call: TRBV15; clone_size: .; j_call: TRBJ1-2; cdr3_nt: TGTGCCACCAGCAGCTTAAGGCCTGGACAGACGATAGTGAACTATGGCTACACCTTC; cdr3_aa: CATSSLRPGQTIVNYGYTF
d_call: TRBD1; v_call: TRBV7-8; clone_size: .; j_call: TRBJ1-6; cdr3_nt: TGTGCCAGCAGCTCCGGACAGGTTTATAATTCACCCCTCCACTTT; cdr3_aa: CASSSGQVYNSPLHF
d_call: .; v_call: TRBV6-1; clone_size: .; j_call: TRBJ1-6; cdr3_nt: TGTGCCAGCAGTGAACGCGATTCACCCCTCCACTTT; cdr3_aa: CASSERDSPLHF
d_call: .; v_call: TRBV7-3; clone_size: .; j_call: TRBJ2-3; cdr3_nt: TGTGCCAGCAGCCCTGTCGGTCCCCCAGATACGCAGTATTTT; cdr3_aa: CASSPVGPPDTQYF
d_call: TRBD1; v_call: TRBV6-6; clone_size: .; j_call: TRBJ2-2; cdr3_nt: TGTGCCAGCAGTTATGGACAGGGGGTAGCGGTAGAGCTGTTTTTT; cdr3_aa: CASSYGQGVAVELFF
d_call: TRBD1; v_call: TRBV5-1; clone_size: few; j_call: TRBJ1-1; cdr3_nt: TGCGCCAGCAGCCAGGGGGACAGGACAGGCACTGAAGCTTTCTTT; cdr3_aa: CASSQGDRTGTEAFF
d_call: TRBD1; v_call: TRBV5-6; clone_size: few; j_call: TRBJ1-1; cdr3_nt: TGTGCCAGCAGCTTACCGGGACAGGGTTTCTCGAACACTGAAGCTTTCTTT; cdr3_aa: CASSLPGQGFSNTEAFF
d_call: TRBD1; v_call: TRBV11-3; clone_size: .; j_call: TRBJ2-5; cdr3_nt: TGTGCCAGCAGCTTAGAACCGGACAGGGTCGTTCGCCAAGAGACCCAGTACTTC; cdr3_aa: CASSLEPDRVVRQETQYF
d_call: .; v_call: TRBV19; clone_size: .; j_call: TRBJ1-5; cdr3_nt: TGTGCCAGTAGTATGGGTCTGAGGGGGAATCAGCCCCAGCATTTT; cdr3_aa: CASSMGLRGNQPQHF
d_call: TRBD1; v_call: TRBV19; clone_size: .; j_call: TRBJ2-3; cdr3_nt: TGTGCCAGTAGCAGGGGGCAATTTACAGATACGCAGTATTTT; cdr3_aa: CASSRGQFTDTQYF
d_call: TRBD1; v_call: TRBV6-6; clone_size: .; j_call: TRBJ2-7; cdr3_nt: TGTGCCAGCAGTTACCAGGACAGGGGCTACGAGCAGTACTTC; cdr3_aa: CASSYQDRGYEQYF
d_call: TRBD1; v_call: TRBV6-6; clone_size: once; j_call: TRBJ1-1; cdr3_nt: TGTGCCAGCAGTTCCGAGGGACAGGGACGGACTGAAGCTTTCTTT; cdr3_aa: CASSSEGQGRTEAFF
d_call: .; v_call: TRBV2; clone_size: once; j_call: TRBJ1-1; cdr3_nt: TGTGCCAGCAACACCCACCGGAGGGGAGGGGACACTGAAGCTTTCTTT; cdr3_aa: CASNTHRRGGDTEAFF